Listed here are 23 T cell receptor beta chains from one sample, sequenced in a study of shared clonotypes between healthy human individuals. Profiled with immunoSEQ multiplex PCR; TCRdb holds only in-frame clones, not every one. The sample has about 600,000 clones, 95% to 98% seen once. Sequencing was carried out using naive CD4+ T cells sorted from blood. Specified subset: CD45RA+ positively selected. The receptors originated from a woman in her twenties or thirties in good health.

The rearrangement joins TRBV29-1 to TRBJ2-1; 8 nucleotides align to TRBD2. With V trimmed by 6 bases and J by 9 bases, 13 bases remained unmatched. CDR1 is SQVTM and CDR2 is ANQGSEA in the germline V gene. The CDR3 contains 14 residues. The CDR3 DNA reads TGCAGCGTCGAGATGTTCGGGAGGGCCTCTGAGCAGTTCTTC. Protein: CSVEMFGRASEQFF.

This clone has a handful of counts. The genes are TRBV6-1 and TRBJ2-7; D uncertain. V lost 6 bases and J 7 bases, leaving 16 bases between the germline ends. The CDR3 is 13 amino acids. Looked up from germline, CDR1 is MNHNS and CDR2 is SASEGT. CDR3 sequence: CASRVPILGEQYF. For the CDR3, the DNA is TGTGCCAGCAGGGTACCCATACTTGGTGAGCAGTACTTC.

The chain links TRBV5-1 to TRBJ2-1; 10 bases are shared with TRBD2. The CDR3 is 15 residues long. The germline gives CDR1 SGHRS, CDR2 YFSETQ. The ends lost 4 bases at V and 7 bases at J; junction bases unmatched: 8. In DNA form, the CDR3 reads TGCGCCAGCAGCCTTCCTAGCGGGAGTAAAAATGAGCAGTTCTTC. Its protein is CASSLPSGSKNEQFF.

This chain connects TRBV5-1 to TRBJ1-5, with 9 bases matching TRBD1. V lost 3 bases and J lost 4; bases outside the gene matches: 5. The CDR3 extends over 15 amino acids. Germline CDR1 reads SGHRS; CDR2 reads YFSETQ. The CDR3 region is CASSSTGGFNQPQHF. The CDR3, as DNA: TGCGCCAGCAGCTCGACAGGGGGTTTTAATCAGCCCCAGCATTTT.

The chain recombines TRBV7-9 with TRBJ2-3; 13 bases map to TRBD2. Germline V gene data show CDR1 as SEHNR and CDR2 as FQNEAQ (reference sequence). The trim removed 5 bases at V and 4 bases at J, leaving 6 bases unmatched. The CDR3 runs to 16 residues. The CDR3 loop reads CASSPRLAGGPDTQYF. In nucleotides, the CDR3 is TGTGCCAGCAGCCCCAGACTAGCGGGAGGCCCAGATACGCAGTATTTT. Full variable domain (missing parts from reference TRBV7-9 and TRBJ2-3): DTGVSQNPRHKITKRGQNVTFRCDPISEHNRLYWYRQTLGQGPEFLTYFQNEAQLEKSRLLSDRFSAERPKGSFSTLEIQRTEQGDSAMYLCASSPRLAGGPDTQYFGPGTRLTVL.

The chain is built from TRBV13 and TRBJ2-3; maybe TRBD1 (5 bases). This CDR3 has 11 residues. Trimming stripped 1 base from V and 9 bases from J, with 5 bases between. CDR1 and CDR2 (germline): PRHDT, FYEKMQ (reference sequence). This CDR3 is CASSLEGTQYF. The CDR3 DNA reads TGTGCCAGCAGCTTAGAGGGGACGCAGTATTTT.

V is TRBV11-3 and J is TRBJ2-3; 12 bases are shared with TRBD2. Germline CDR1 reads SGHNT; CDR2 reads YENEEA. This CDR3 region has 16 residues. Trimming removed 4 bases from V and 2 bases from J; junction bases left unmatched: 4. The CDR3 is CASSSRTSGNTDTQYF. CDR3 DNA: TGTGCCAGCAGCTCAAGGACTAGCGGGAACACAGATACGCAGTATTTT.

This chain links TRBV10-2 with TRBJ1-4; D is unresolved. The length of the CDR3 is 15 residues. V was pared by 1 base and J by 8 bases, with 14 bases between. In germline, CDR1 is WSHSY, CDR2 SAAADI. CDR3 DNA: TGCGCCAGCAGTGAGTTTCTACCCCCCGGGGAAAAACTGTTTTTT. Translation gives CASSEFLPPGEKLFF.

This clone has a single count. V usage is TRBV12-5 and J usage is TRBJ2-7; tentative D call: TRBD1 (6 bases). Looked up from germline, CDR1 is LGHNT and CDR2 is FRNRAP. The V and J ends lost 2 bases and 2 bases respectively, with 10 bases between them. CDR3 size: 14 residues. The DNA of the CDR3 is TGTGCTAGTGGTTTGCGGGACACTGCCTACGAGCAGTACTTC. This gives the protein CASGLRDTAYEQYF.

The CDR3 coding sequence is TGTGCCAGCAGTTACTCGATTGCGGAGAATGATGAAAAACTGTTTTTT. It specifies CASSYSIAENDEKLFF. The rearrangement links TRBV6-6 to TRBJ1-4; D remains unclear. From germline, CDR1 is MNHNY and CDR2 SVGAGI (reference sequence). V lost 0 bases and J 6 bases, leaving 14 bases between the germline ends. This CDR3 has 16 amino acids.

This rearrangement joins TRBV5-6 to TRBJ2-1; TRBD2 matches at 14 bases. The CDR3 totals 16 residues. The germline CDR1 and CDR2 sequences are SGHDT and YYEEEE. V shed 4 bases, J shed 8 bases, and the junction held 8 bases outside the gene matches. CDR3 DNA: TGTGCCAGCAGCAAACTCGGACTAGCGGGGGGAGATGAGCAGTTCTTC. Protein product: CASSKLGLAGGDEQFF.

The gene calls are TRBV19 and TRBJ2-6, with a tentative D call TRBD1 (6 bases). Between the trimmed V and J ends, which lost 9 bases and 1 base, there was a span of 13 bases. CDR1 and CDR2 (germline): LNHDA, SQIVND (reference sequence). CDR3 size: 15 residues. CDR3 loop: CASTETGSGANVLTF. The CDR3 DNA reads TGTGCCAGCACAGAAACAGGGTCTGGGGCCAACGTCCTGACTTTC. The complete variable domain, with remaining parts taken from reference TRBV19 and TRBJ2-6, reads DGGITQSPKYLFRKEGQNVTLSCEQNLNHDAMYWYRQDPGQGLRLIYYSQIVNDFQKGDIAEGYSVSREKKESFPLTVTSAQKNPTAFYLCASTETGSGANVLTFGAGSRLTVL.

The chain recombines TRBV7-9 with TRBJ2-7; a possible D gene is TRBD2 (5 bases). The germline V gene encodes CDR1 SEHNR and CDR2 FQNEAQ (reference sequence). This CDR3 comprises 17 residues. V was shortened by 4 bases and J by 0 bases, with 19 bases between the two germline ends. The CDR3 DNA sequence: TGTGCCAGCAGCTACCGAAGGAGAGAGGGAAGCTCCTACGAGCAGTACTTC. Its protein product is CASSYRRREGSSYEQYF. Drawing the rest from reference TRBV7-9 and TRBJ2-7, the complete variable domain is DTGVSQNPRHKITKRGQNVTFRCDPISEHNRLYWYRQTLGQGPEFLTYFQNEAQLEKSRLLSDRFSAERPKGSFSTLEIQRTEQGDSAMYLCASSYRRREGSSYEQYFGPGTRLTVT.

The chain joins TRBV27 to TRBJ1-5; D is perhaps TRBD1 (5 bases). The CDR3 sequence is 18 residues long. CDR1 and CDR2 (germline): MNHEY, SMNVEV (reference sequence). The V end lost 7 bases, the J end lost 4 bases, and 26 bases lay between the germline ends. The CDR3 region is CASKPPGKGRCRNQPQHF. As DNA, the CDR3 is TGTGCCAGCAAACCCCCAGGGAAGGGGAGGTGTAGAAATCAGCCCCAGCATTTT.

The chain couples TRBV7-9 to TRBJ2-7; D ambiguous. Germline lookup yields CDR1 SEHNR and CDR2 FQNEAQ (reference sequence). CDR3 length: 14 amino acids. V was cut by 0 bases and J by 7 bases, with 13 bases left in between. CDR3 residues: CASSLAGPMGEQYF. CDR3 in DNA: TGTGCCAGCAGCTTAGCCGGGCCAATGGGAGAGCAGTACTTC.

The chain couples TRBV18 to TRBJ2-2; D is uncertain. This CDR3 has 15 residues. Germline CDR1 KGHSH, CDR2 LQKENI. Trimming cost V 3 bases and J 3 bases, with 11 bases left between them. This chain's CDR3 is CASSPTGPDTGELFF. CDR3 nucleotide sequence: TGTGCCAGCTCACCCACCGGGCCGGACACCGGGGAGCTGTTTTTT.

In this sample, this clone turned up once. V usage is TRBV10-2 and J usage is TRBJ2-1, with D possibly being TRBD2 (5 bases). The germline V and J ends were trimmed by 8 bases and 10 bases, with 24 bases remaining between them. The CDR3 is 15 amino acids. Germline lookup yields CDR1 WSHSY and CDR2 SAAADI. The CDR3 DNA is TGCGCCAGCTGGGAGTTCGATAAAATTCGGAGAGAGCAGTTCTTC. This codes for CASWEFDKIRREQFF.

The chain has TRBV28 and TRBJ2-3; D possibly matches TRBD1 or TRBD2 (5 bases each). In germline, CDR1 is MDHEN, CDR2 SYDVKM. The CDR3 contains 14 residues. Trimming stripped 4 bases from V and 4 bases from J, with 12 bases between. The CDR3 nucleotides read TGTGCCAGCAGTTCGGGACCCATACCAGATACGCAGTATTTT. As protein: CASSSGPIPDTQYF. Using reference TRBV28 and TRBJ2-3 for the parts outside the CDR3, the full variable domain is DVKVTQSSRYLVKRTGEKVFLECVQDMDHENMFWYRQDPGLGLRLIYFSYDVKMKEKGDIPEGYSVSREKKERFSLILESASTNQTSMYLCASSSGPIPDTQYFGPGTRLTVL.

The chain has TRBV5-1 and TRBJ2-6, with a weak D call TRBD1 (5 bases). CDR3 size: 19 residues. Germline V lookup: CDR1 SGHRS, CDR2 YFSETQ. V lost 0 bases to trimming and J lost 0 bases, with 16 bases between them. The CDR3 DNA reads TGCGCCAGCAGCTTGGCCGGTCAGGGCTCACTCTCTGGGGCCAACGTCCTGACTTTC. Its protein product is CASSLAGQGSLSGANVLTF.

This clone appeared once. The chain links TRBV30 to TRBJ2-2; the D is unclear. Trimming shortened V by 3 bases and J by 1 base, and 6 bases separated the two germline ends. The germline gives CDR1 GTSNPN, CDR2 SVGIG (reference sequence). The CDR3 is 13 residues long. The CDR3, as DNA: TGTGCCTGGAGACTCAGGAACACCGGGGAGCTGTTTTTT. This sequence encodes CAWRLRNTGELFF.

This rearrangement joins TRBV11-2 to TRBJ1-4; TRBD1 might be the D (5 bases). CDR3 size: 13 residues. The germline gives CDR1 SGHAT, CDR2 FQNNGV. V was cut by 1 base and J by 7 bases, with 7 bases left in between. The CDR3 DNA reads as TGTGCCAGCAGCTTAGTGGGGGGTGAAAAACTGTTTTTT. This codes for CASSLVGGEKLFF. Looking up the rest from reference TRBV11-2 and TRBJ1-4 gives the full variable domain: EAGVAQSPRYKIIEKRQSVAFWCNPISGHATLYWYQQILGQGPKLLIQFQNNGVVDDSQLPKDRFSAERLKGVDSTLKIQPAKLEDSAVYLCASSLVGGEKLFFGSGTQLSVL.

Points on this clone: Other nucleotide sequences in the sample specify the same CDR3. The V call is TRBV5-1, the J call TRBJ2-7; TRBD1 might be the D (5 bases). Trimming took 0 bases from V and 4 from J, leaving 11 bases between them. CDR3 length: 14 amino acids. Germline values: CDR1 SGHRS, CDR2 YFSETQ. DNA for the CDR3: TGCGCCAGCAGCTTGGGGGGCACGGCATACGAGCAGTACTTC. Protein sequence: CASSLGGTAYEQYF.

This rearrangement joins TRBV7-2 to TRBJ2-5, with 10 bases that match TRBD2. This CDR3 spans 15 amino acids. CDR1 SGHTA and CDR2 FQGNSA come from the germline V gene. V dropped 4 bases and J dropped 4; count of bases not matched to a gene: 6. DNA for the CDR3: TGTGCCAGCAGCTCCAGCGGGAGGGTGGGAGAGACCCAGTACTTC. It encodes CASSSSGRVGETQYF.